The present TCR beta chain was sequenced within a study of CD8+CD57+ T cells in acquired aplastic anemia. All patients picked for sequencing had shown, by flow cytometry, an expansion of CD8+CD57+ cells. On this clonotype: The junction differs from germline at one of its ends, possibly a read error.

Genomic DNA, the template, was used for profiling of the TCR beta VDJ and CDR3. One entry per CDR3 protein results from TCRdb running MiXCR on the reads. The sample includes 310,000 or so distinct CDR3 sequences, 50% to 65% of them seen just once. CDR1 is WSHSY and CDR2 is SAAADI in the germline V gene. The CDR3 is 15 residues long. The sequencing sample was made of sorted CD4+, CD8+, or CD8+CD57+ T cells (not recorded which) from PBMCs. The chain couples TRBV10-2 to TRBJ2-3; D is undetermined. The source of this sequence is a human donor with aplastic anemia. DNA for the CDR3: TGTGCCAGCAGTGGTGGTATCCCCGGCACAGATACGCAGTATTTT. Residues: CASSGGIPGTDTQYF.